This T cell receptor (beta chain) was obtained from a study of shared clonotypes between healthy human individuals. Study details: In total, the donors were two women and a few men aged 18 to 49.

TCRdb keeps only in-frame clones here, not all; method: immunoSEQ multiplex PCR. The data show around 340,000 clones, roughly 80% seen once. Recent vaccinations or acute infections were absent in the healthy HIV-negative adult donors. Sample: memory CD4+ T cells sorted from blood. Subset specified: CD45RA-negative fraction. The clonotype comes from a man younger than 45 in good health.

CDR3 residues: CASLDRTNTGELFF. In DNA, the CDR3 is TGTGCCAGCCTCGACAGGACGAACACCGGGGAGCTGTTTTTT. The chain has TRBV28 and TRBJ2-2; tentative D call: TRBD1 (6 bases). Per the germline V gene, CDR1 is MDHEN and CDR2 is SYDVKM. The V end was cut by 8 bases, the J end by 0 bases, with 10 bases between. This CDR3 spans 14 amino acids.